The following is a T cell receptor beta chain sequence with its context. This sample is drawn from a study of blood T cell repertoires in COVID-19. The assay was immunoSEQ multiplex PCR, and TCRdb's table has in-frame clones only and misses some. The sample contains tens of thousands of clones, around 90% of which appear only once. CDR3 size: 14 residues. Per germline, CDR1 MNHEY and CDR2 SMNVEV (reference sequence). V trimming: 2 bases; J trimming: 1 base; junction bases outside the gene matches: 1. The genes are TRBV27 and TRBJ1-1; TRBD1 matches at 7 bases. The source is an elderly woman with active or convalescent COVID-19. Source material: peripheral blood. The DNA of the CDR3 is TGTGCCAGCAGTTTAAGACAGGGGAACACTGAAGCTTTCTTT. Its protein is CASSLRQGNTEAFF.